This passage covers 32 T cell receptor beta chains from one sample sequenced in a study of response to subunit inactivated influenza vaccine. From the RT-PCR reads, TCRdb called clonotypes with MiXCR, one entry per CDR3 protein. The data hold about 620,000 distinct CDR3 sequences, with 12% observed a single time. The sequencing here drew on PBMCs from blood, taken on the day of vaccination. These receptors were taken from a man aged 45 to 65 who received an inactivated influenza vaccine.

This clonotype was picked up a small number of times. This rearrangement joins TRBV20-1 to TRBJ2-1; D not resolved. The germline gives CDR1 DFQATT, CDR2 SNEGSKA (reference sequence). The V end was cut by 1 base, the J end by 3 bases, with 7 bases between. The CDR3 length is 13 residues. CDR3 DNA sequence: TGCAGTGCTAGAGTGGTTGACTACAATGAGCAGTTCTTC. Translating gives CSARVVDYNEQFF.

This clonotype was seen repeatedly, ten times or more. The J gene is TRBJ2-2, the V gene TRBV4-1; perhaps D is TRBD1 or TRBD2 (5 bases each). Looked up from germline, CDR1 is MGHRA and CDR2 is YSYEKL. This CDR3 region has 14 residues. Trimming removed 2 bases at V and 6 bases at J, with 10 bases between. CDR3 sequence (DNA): TGCGCCAGCAGCCAAAGAAGAGGGGCCGGGGAGCTGTTTTTT. Translation gives CASSQRRGAGELFF.

This chain uses TRBV2 with TRBJ1-4; a weak D match, TRBD1 (5 bases). The CDR3 sequence is 16 residues long. The V gene lost 3 bases and the J gene lost 3 bases, with 14 bases spanning the gap. CDR1 is SNHLY, CDR2 FYNNEI, per germline. CDR3 DNA: TGTGCCAGCAGTGACCCCCCGACAGTTTCTAATGAAAAACTGTTTTTT. Translating it yields CASSDPPTVSNEKLFF.

This clonotype was detected many times. The chain combines TRBV12-3 or TRBV12-4 with TRBJ2-7; 12 bases match TRBD1. The CDR3 sequence is 18 residues long. Trimming removed 5 bases from V and 7 bases from J; junction bases left unmatched: 18. The CDR3 protein is CASSLSVVWDRGQGEQYF. CDR3 coding DNA: TGTGCCAGCAGTCTCTCGGTTGTATGGGACAGGGGGCAGGGAGAGCAGTACTTC.

The sample holds many counts of this clonotype. The chain uses TRBV3-1 and TRBJ2-5; tentatively, D is TRBD1 (5 bases). Germline V lookup: CDR1 LGHDT, CDR2 YNNKEL (reference sequence). The CDR3 is made up of 13 amino acids. The V gene lost 7 bases and the J gene lost 1 base, with 10 bases spanning the gap. The CDR3 here is CASNRGIQETQYF. The CDR3 nucleotides read TGTGCCAGCAATAGGGGAATCCAAGAGACCCAGTACTTC.

This clonotype was picked up a small number of times. The CDR3, as DNA: TGCGCCAGCAGCCAGCTGACAGGGGGCAAGGAGACCCAGTACTTC. The encoded protein is CASSQLTGGKETQYF. The chain combines TRBV4-1 with TRBJ2-5; 10 nucleotides line up with TRBD1. The CDR3 runs to 15 residues. With V trimmed by 3 bases and J by 5 bases, 6 bases remained unmatched. Germline loops: CDR1 MGHRA, CDR2 YSYEKL.

This clonotype showed up just a few times. The chain joins TRBV11-1 to TRBJ2-5; the D is unclear. CDR3 size: 18 residues. Germline CDR1 and CDR2: SGHAT and FQDESV (reference sequence). With 1 base removed from V and 5 bases from J, the gap between germline ends came to 23 bases. CDR3 coding DNA: TGTGCCAGCAGCTTAGTGGCTGCCTCGATTTCCGGTCGGGAGACCCAGTACTTC. It codes for CASSLVAASISGRETQYF. The full variable domain, its missing parts supplied by reference TRBV11-1 and TRBJ2-5, is EAEVAQSPRYKITEKSQAVAFWCDPISGHATLYWYRQILGQGPELLVQFQDESVVDDSQLPKDRFSAERLKGVDSTLKIQPAELGDSAMYLCASSLVAASISGRETQYFGPGTRLLVL.

The chain's CDR3 is CSARARQGATEAFF. DNA of the CDR3: TGCAGTGCTAGAGCTCGACAGGGGGCCACTGAAGCTTTCTTT. The chain combines TRBV20-1 with TRBJ1-1, with TRBD1 matching over 10 bases. CDR1 and CDR2 (germline): DFQATT, SNEGSKA (reference sequence). This CDR3 has 14 amino acids. J lost 4 bases, V lost 1 base, and 3 bases had no gene match.

The chain employs TRBV18 and TRBJ1-1; D call uncertain. Trimming pared 3 bases from V and 5 bases from J, leaving 13 bases between. The CDR3 extends over 14 amino acids. The germline V gene encodes CDR1 KGHSH and CDR2 LQKENI. The CDR3 loop reads CASSPPSKLTEAFF. In DNA, the CDR3 is TGTGCCAGCTCACCGCCTAGTAAATTGACTGAAGCTTTCTTT.

This clonotype appeared a few times. The chain combines TRBV6-2 or TRBV6-3 with TRBJ2-1, with 8 bases identical to TRBD2. The germline CDR1 and CDR2 sequences are MNHEY and SVGEGT. V was clipped by 4 bases and J by 6 bases; unmatched bases: 5. This CDR3 has 14 residues. DNA for the CDR3: TGTGCCAGCAGTTTCCGGACTAGCATCAATGAGCAGTTCTTC. It encodes CASSFRTSINEQFF.

This clonotype was seen repeatedly, ten times or more. At one of its ends the junction is not consistent with the germline gene, which may arise from a read error. The chain is built from TRBV5-1 and TRBJ2-7; D possibly corresponds to TRBD2 (6 bases). Germline-derived CDR1 and CDR2 are SGHRS and YFSETQ. This CDR3 has 14 amino acids. The CDR3 DNA follows: TGTGCCAGCAGCTTGGATAGCGGCTCCTACGAGCAGTACTTC. This encodes CASSLDSGSYEQYF.

The chain joins TRBV6-1 to TRBJ1-5; 7 nucleotides line up with TRBD1. Per germline, CDR1 MNHNS and CDR2 SASEGT. The ends lost 6 bases at V and 9 bases at J; junction bases unmatched: 8. The CDR3 contains 13 residues. The CDR3 nucleotides read TGTGCCAGCAGCCAGGGGGGCCTGGCGCCCCAGCATTTT. It is translated as CASSQGGLAPQHF.

The chain carries TRBV6-4 and TRBJ2-5, with 8 bases lining up with TRBD1. CDR1 and CDR2 from the germline V gene are MRHNA and SNTAGT. There are 16 residues in the CDR3. V shed 3 bases, J shed 5 bases, and the junction held 11 bases outside the gene matches. CDR3 coding DNA: TGTGCCAGCAGTGAACACTGGGGGACAGGTGCGGAGACCCAGTACTTC. It is translated as CASSEHWGTGAETQYF.

Details on this clonotype: A read error may produce the germline difference seen at one junction end. The V call is TRBV12-3 or TRBV12-4, the J call TRBJ2-2; possible D gene TRBD2, 5 bases. The CDR3 is made up of 12 amino acids. The chain's CDR3 is CASSFNTGEPFF. Here the CDR3 DNA reads TGTGCCAGCAGTTTTAACACCGGGGAGCCGTTTTTT.

In this sample, this clonotype turned up a few times. The V call is TRBV4-3, the J call TRBJ1-1, with D unclear. This CDR3 region has 14 residues. Germline V lookup: CDR1 LGHNA, CDR2 YSLEER. Trimming cost V 0 bases and J 9 bases, with 14 bases left between them. The CDR3 protein is CASSQDGKGSKAFF. The CDR3 coding sequence is TGCGCCAGCAGCCAAGATGGGAAGGGTTCGAAAGCTTTCTTT.

This CDR3 reads CSAGGAGGSNEQFF. The CDR3 DNA reads as TGCAGTGCTGGGGGCGCGGGAGGATCCAATGAGCAGTTCTTC. The genes are TRBV20-1 and TRBJ2-1, with TRBD2 matching over 8 bases. Germline lookup yields CDR1 DFQATT and CDR2 SNEGSKA (reference sequence). J lost 6 bases, V lost 5 bases, and 9 bases had no gene match. There are 14 residues in the CDR3.

This clonotype has ten or more counts. V usage is TRBV11-2 and J usage is TRBJ2-3; no firm D call. Germline assignment: CDR1 SGHAT and CDR2 FQNNGV. This CDR3 is built from 15 residues. The ends were cut back, 1 base at V and 3 bases at J, with 11 bases in the middle. The CDR3 nucleotides read TGTGCCAGCAGCTTAGTGTATGGGGATACAGATACGCAGTATTTT. It codes for CASSLVYGDTDTQYF.

This clonotype was seen a single time. The chain employs TRBV5-5 and TRBJ2-3, with D possibly TRBD2 on 6 matching bases. CDR1 is SGHKS, CDR2 YYEKEE, per germline (reference sequence). The CDR3 sequence is 13 residues long. V gave up 7 bases and J gave up 5 bases, with 14 bases separating them. The CDR3 is CASGLGLRDTQYF. DNA of the CDR3: TGTGCCAGCGGCCTGGGACTTCGAGATACGCAGTATTTT.

The rearrangement joins TRBV9 to TRBJ2-3, with 8 bases lining up with TRBD2. The CDR3 covers 17 residues. With V trimmed by 3 bases and J by 2 bases, 11 bases remained unmatched. Germline V gives CDR1 SGDLS, CDR2 YYNGEE. CDR3 sequence: CASSASKGLESTDTQYF. In nucleotides, the CDR3 is TGTGCCAGCAGCGCCTCAAAGGGACTAGAGTCCACAGATACGCAGTATTTT.

Notes on this clonotype: This may be a read error: a much more frequent sequence differs by one nucleotide. The rearrangement links TRBV29-1 to TRBJ1-1; D may be TRBD1 (5 bases). This CDR3 comprises 14 residues. Per germline, CDR1 SQVTM and CDR2 ANQGSEA. This CDR3 is CCVGKGLRNTEAFF. The CDR3 coding sequence is TGCTGCGTTGGTAAGGGACTTAGGAACACTGAAGCTTTCTTT.

V is TRBV20-1 and J is TRBJ1-4, with D possibly TRBD1 on 5 matching bases. CDR3 length: 14 residues. Per germline, CDR1 DFQATT and CDR2 SNEGSKA (reference sequence). With 4 bases removed from V and 0 bases from J, the gap between germline ends came to 9 bases. CDR3 protein: CSAIQGATNEKLFF. As DNA, the CDR3 is TGCAGTGCTATCCAGGGTGCAACTAATGAAAAACTGTTTTTT.

This clonotype has a handful of counts. The V call is TRBV19, the J call TRBJ2-1; 13 bases map to TRBD2. After removal of 5 bases from V and 7 bases from J, the junction contained 8 bases not matched to a gene. The length of the CDR3 is 16 residues. Germline V gene data show CDR1 as LNHDA and CDR2 as SQIVND (reference sequence). In DNA, the CDR3 is TGTGCCAGTAGTGCGGGACTAGCGGGATTTCGAAATGAGCAGTTCTTC. Encoded protein: CASSAGLAGFRNEQFF. Supplemented by reference TRBV19 and TRBJ2-1, the full variable domain reads DGGITQSPKYLFRKEGQNVTLSCEQNLNHDAMYWYRQDPGQGLRLIYYSQIVNDFQKGDIAEGYSVSREKKESFPLTVTSAQKNPTAFYLCASSAGLAGFRNEQFFGPGTRLTVL.

The chain combines TRBV20-1 with TRBJ1-2; D remains ambiguous. V lost 4 bases, J lost 4 bases, and 7 bases lay in between. CDR3 length: 11 residues. Per the germline V gene, CDR1 is DFQATT and CDR2 is SNEGSKA (reference sequence). The CDR3 sequence is CSATRSYGYTF. Written as DNA, the CDR3 is TGCAGTGCTACGAGAAGCTATGGCTACACCTTC.

This clonotype has ten or more counts. J is TRBJ2-3 and V is TRBV15; D uncertain. Trimming pared 0 bases from V and 2 bases from J, leaving 12 bases between. This CDR3 has 16 amino acids. CDR1 is LNHNV and CDR2 is YYDKDF in the germline V gene (reference sequence). The CDR3 DNA follows: TGTGCCACCAGCAGAGATATAGGTGGTGCCACAGATACGCAGTATTTT. Translating gives CATSRDIGGATDTQYF.

In this sample, this clonotype turned up many times. The rearrangement joins TRBV5-1 to TRBJ2-3, with D perhaps TRBD1 or TRBD2 (6 bases each). This CDR3 comprises 15 residues. V was cut by 6 bases and J by 1 base, with 15 bases left in between. Germline assignment: CDR1 SGHRS and CDR2 YFSETQ. The CDR3 DNA reads TGCGCCAGCAACATGGGGGCTAGCGGCACAGATACGCAGTATTTT. It encodes CASNMGASGTDTQYF.

This clonotype has a count of ten or more. V and J are TRBV12-3 or TRBV12-4 and TRBJ2-2; 11 nucleotides match TRBD1. J was trimmed by 6 bases and V by 5 bases; bases with no gene match: 2. The CDR3 totals 14 residues. CDR3: CASSRTGGAGELFF. CDR3 DNA sequence: TGTGCCAGCAGTCGGACAGGGGGCGCCGGGGAGCTGTTTTTT.

This chain uses TRBV10-3 with TRBJ2-2; D not resolved. This CDR3 has 14 residues. CDR1 is ENHRY and CDR2 is SYGVKD in the germline V gene. Between the trimmed V and J ends, which lost 2 bases and 1 base, there was a span of 5 bases. The CDR3 region has the DNA TGTGCCATCAGTGAGGTTCGGAACACCGGGGAGCTGTTTTTT. Translation: CAISEVRNTGELFF.

The chain has TRBV9 and TRBJ1-6, with TRBD1 identical over 12 bases. This CDR3 comprises 14 residues. Germline CDR1 and CDR2: SGDLS and YYNGEE. V lost 2 bases, J lost 15 bases, and 6 bases stayed unmatched. CDR3 region: CASSVGQGAVRLHF. The CDR3 region has the DNA TGTGCCAGCAGCGTGGGACAGGGGGCGGTTCGCCTCCACTTT.

This rearrangement joins TRBV4-3 to TRBJ1-4; D not resolved. Trimming removed 0 bases at V and 6 bases at J, with 11 bases between. CDR1 is LGHNA and CDR2 is YSLEER in the germline V gene. The CDR3 has 15 amino acids. The CDR3 DNA sequence: TGCGCCAGCAGCCAAGACGGCCTCGGGGATGAAAAACTGTTTTTT. Translation: CASSQDGLGDEKLFF.

This rearrangement joins TRBV19 to TRBJ2-3; 10 positions agree with TRBD1. V shed 7 bases and J 4 bases; nucleotides not matched to a gene: 8. Germline V gives CDR1 LNHDA, CDR2 SQIVND (reference sequence). This CDR3 region has 15 residues. CDR3 in DNA: TGTGCCAGTAAATGGACAGGGGGTCGCTCAGATACGCAGTATTTT. Translating it yields CASKWTGGRSDTQYF. Drawing the rest from reference TRBV19 and TRBJ2-3, the complete variable domain is DGGITQSPKYLFRKEGQNVTLSCEQNLNHDAMYWYRQDPGQGLRLIYYSQIVNDFQKGDIAEGYSVSREKKESFPLTVTSAQKNPTAFYLCASKWTGGRSDTQYFGPGTRLTVL.

This chain joins TRBV6-2 or TRBV6-3 and TRBJ1-5; 9 nucleotides align to TRBD1. With V trimmed by 6 bases and J by 4 bases, 13 bases remained unmatched. Germline V gene lookup returns CDR1 MNHEY and CDR2 SVGEGT. The CDR3 sequence is 17 residues long. The CDR3 loop is CASSTRQGVIWNQPQHF. The CDR3 DNA is TGTGCCAGCAGCACCCGACAGGGGGTTATATGGAATCAGCCCCAGCATTTT.

Only a few counts were recorded for this clonotype. The V and J genes are TRBV12-3 or TRBV12-4 and TRBJ2-1; 9 bases fit TRBD2. The CDR3 is 16 amino acids. V lost 6 bases and J lost 0; bases outside the gene matches: 6. The CDR3 region has the DNA TGTGCCAGCAGATATAGCGGGAGCCGCTCCTACAATGAGCAGTTCTTC. Its translation: CASRYSGSRSYNEQFF.